This T cell receptor (beta chain) stems from a study of blood T cell repertoires in COVID-19. Study overall: Whether acute or convalescent, the COVID-19 samples came from the United States, Italy and Spain. Sources were T cells, B-cell-depleted T cells, or PBMCs; the material itself was cDNA or gDNA.

Original methodology: Reference gene primer amplification gave estimated nucleated cell counts. The data were produced by immunoSEQ multiplex PCR, yet TCRdb's version contains in-frame clones alone and is incomplete. D and trimming come from the DNA, and the V and J calls and clone size come from that table. Among about 180,000 clones listed, approximately 86% were seen once. V gave up 5 bases and J gave up 4 bases; unmatched junction bases: 7. The CDR3 is 14 residues long. From germline, CDR1 is PRHDT and CDR2 FYEKMQ (reference sequence). The receptor was isolated from a woman aged 25-40 years with active or convalescent COVID-19. The chain has TRBV13 and TRBJ1-2, with 7 positions matching TRBD1. The sample consisted of peripheral blood. This CDR3 is CASSTGDRPYGYTF. CDR3 DNA sequence: TGTGCCAGCAGCACCGGGGACAGACCCTATGGCTACACCTTC. Together with reference TRBV13 and TRBJ1-2, the CDR3 gives the full variable domain: AAGVIQSPRHLIKEKRETATLKCYPIPRHDTVYWYQQGPGQDPQFLISFYEKMQSDKGSIPDRFSAQQFSDYHSELNMSSLELGDSALYFCASSTGDRPYGYTFGSGTRLTVV.